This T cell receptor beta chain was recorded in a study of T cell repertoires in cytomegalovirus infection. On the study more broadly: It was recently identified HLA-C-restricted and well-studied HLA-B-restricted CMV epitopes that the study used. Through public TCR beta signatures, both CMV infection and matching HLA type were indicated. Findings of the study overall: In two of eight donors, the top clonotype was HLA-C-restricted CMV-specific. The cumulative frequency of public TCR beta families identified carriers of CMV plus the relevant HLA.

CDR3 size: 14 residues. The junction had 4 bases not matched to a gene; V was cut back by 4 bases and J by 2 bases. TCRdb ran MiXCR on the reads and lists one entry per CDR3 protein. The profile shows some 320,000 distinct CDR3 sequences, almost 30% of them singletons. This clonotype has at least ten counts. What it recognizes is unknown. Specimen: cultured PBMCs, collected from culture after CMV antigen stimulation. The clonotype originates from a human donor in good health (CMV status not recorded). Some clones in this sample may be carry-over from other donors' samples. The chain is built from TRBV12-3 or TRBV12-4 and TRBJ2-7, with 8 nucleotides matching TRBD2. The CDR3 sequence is CASSSGGGTYEQYF. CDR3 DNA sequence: TGTGCCAGCAGTTCCGGCGGGGGGACCTACGAGCAGTACTTC.